This entry is about one T cell receptor beta chain. This sample is part of a study of human T cells and chemical hapten exposure. TCRdb re-called the RACE reads through MiXCR, storing one row per CDR3 protein. Of more than 35,000 distinct CDR3 sequences listed, 3% to 4.5% were seen once; the top ten hold around 5%. Germline CDR1 and CDR2: MNHEY and SMNVEV (reference sequence). J gave up 6 bases and V 6 bases, and 12 bases lay outside the gene matches. The CDR3 loop spans 16 amino acids. Noted time point: healthy volunteer bleed at 6 weeks. The authors' total RNA extraction used unfractionated whole blood.

The sequencing sample was made of whole blood. This TCR was sampled from a human donor in good health. Some clones in this sample may be carry-over from other donors' samples. The J gene is TRBJ2-4, the V gene TRBV27; 9 nucleotides match TRBD1. CDR3 loop: CASSDPGTGTRNIQYF. CDR3 nucleotide sequence: TGTGCCAGCAGCGATCCCGGGACAGGGACCCGAAACATTCAGTACTTC.